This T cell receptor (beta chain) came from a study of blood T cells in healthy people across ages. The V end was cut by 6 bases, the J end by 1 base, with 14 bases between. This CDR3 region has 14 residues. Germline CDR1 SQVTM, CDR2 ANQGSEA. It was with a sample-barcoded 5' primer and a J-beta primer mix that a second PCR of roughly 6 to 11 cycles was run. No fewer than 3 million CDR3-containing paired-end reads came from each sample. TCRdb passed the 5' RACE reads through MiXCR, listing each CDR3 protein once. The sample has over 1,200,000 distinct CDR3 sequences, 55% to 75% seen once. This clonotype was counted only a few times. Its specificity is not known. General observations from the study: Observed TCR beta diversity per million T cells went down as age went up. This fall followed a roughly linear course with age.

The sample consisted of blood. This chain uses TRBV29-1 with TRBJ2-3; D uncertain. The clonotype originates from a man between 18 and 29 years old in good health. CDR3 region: CSVSWSRGTDTQYF. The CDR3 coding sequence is TGCAGCGTCTCATGGTCTAGGGGCACAGATACGCAGTATTTT.